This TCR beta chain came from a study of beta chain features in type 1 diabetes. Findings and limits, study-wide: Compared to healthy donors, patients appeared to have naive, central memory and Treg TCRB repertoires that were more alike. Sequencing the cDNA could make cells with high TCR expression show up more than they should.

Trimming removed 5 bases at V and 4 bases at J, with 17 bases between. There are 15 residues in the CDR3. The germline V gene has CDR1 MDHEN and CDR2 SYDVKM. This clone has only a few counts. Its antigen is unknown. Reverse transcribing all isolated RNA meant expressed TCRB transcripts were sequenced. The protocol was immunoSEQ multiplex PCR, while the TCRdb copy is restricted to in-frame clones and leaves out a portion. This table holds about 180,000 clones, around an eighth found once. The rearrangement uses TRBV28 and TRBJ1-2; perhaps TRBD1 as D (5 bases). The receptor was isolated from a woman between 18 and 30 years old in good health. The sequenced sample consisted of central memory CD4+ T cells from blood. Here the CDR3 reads CASSLNGAGSYGYTF. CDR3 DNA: TGTGCCAGCAGTCTGAACGGGGCGGGGAGCTATGGCTACACCTTC.